This is a list of T cell receptor beta chains from one sample in a study of T-cell memory formation after mild COVID-19. Each CDR3 protein gets one entry after TCRdb re-called the 5' RACE reads with MiXCR. Seen here are 150,000 to 200,000 distinct CDR3 sequences, under 14% observed once, and the top ten hold approximately 4%. The sample taken for sequencing was PBMCs or a T cell subset sorted from them (not recorded which). The receptors derive from a man younger than 35 who had mild COVID-19 (a few samples of this study predate the infection). Cell type and time point are not known. Both conserved end residues are part of each CDR3.

v_gene	j_gene	CDR3aa
TRBV7-2	TRBJ2-3	CASSRRSGDSRDTQYF
TRBV3-1	TRBJ2-5	CASSQGPDRFKTQYF
TRBV24-1	TRBJ1-2	CATSDPQGSKGYTF
TRBV12-3/TRBV12-4	TRBJ2-5	CARGTWDQETQYF
TRBV6-2/TRBV6-3	TRBJ2-5	CASSTAGGKETQYF
TRBV20-1	TRBJ2-1	CSAASDYEQFF
TRBV6-2/TRBV6-3	TRBJ1-2	CASSSFTGDGYTF
TRBV12-3/TRBV12-4	TRBJ1-1	CASTNFGVTEAFF
TRBV7-2	TRBJ1-1	CASSFKNTEAFF
TRBV5-1	TRBJ2-2	CASSLYIPNTGELFF
TRBV18	TRBJ1-2	CASSPSLQGNYGYTF
TRBV6-5	TRBJ2-2	CGTGTNTGELFF